What follows describes a single T cell receptor beta chain. Its antigen is unidentified. Using viral peptide pools, the ViraFEST assay grew out antigen-specific CD4+ T cells prior to sequencing. Once cultured for 10 days, the cells underwent separation to obtain CD4+ T cells. It was between March and December 2020 that the person had a SARS-CoV-2 infection confirmed by PCR. On days 3 and 7, fresh IL-2 medium replaced half the medium. Assay used: immunoSEQ multiplex PCR; TCRdb lists only in-frame clones, some missing. The repertoire holds tens of thousands of clones, about two thirds seen once, with 15% to 20% in the top ten. This specimen comes from a study of vaccination effects on CD4 cells after COVID-19. Study as a whole: Every participant took two doses of the BNT162b2 or mRNA-1273 vaccine.

Findings and limits, study-wide: Late post-vaccination samples showed marked contraction of infection- and vaccine-induced clones.

The clonotype was recovered from a human donor who had a prior SARS-CoV-2 infection. The material was CD4+ T cells from PBMCs cultured with HCoV-NL63 spike peptides, obtained before COVID-19 vaccination.

The CDR3 DNA is TGTGCCAGCAGTTACTCGCATACCGGGGAGCTGTTTTTT. It translates to CASSYSHTGELFF. The rearrangement uses TRBV6-6 and TRBJ2-2; D is undetermined. Trimming cost V 0 bases and J 5 bases, with 4 bases left between them. Germline lookup yields CDR1 MNHNY and CDR2 SVGAGI (reference sequence). CDR3 length: 13 residues.